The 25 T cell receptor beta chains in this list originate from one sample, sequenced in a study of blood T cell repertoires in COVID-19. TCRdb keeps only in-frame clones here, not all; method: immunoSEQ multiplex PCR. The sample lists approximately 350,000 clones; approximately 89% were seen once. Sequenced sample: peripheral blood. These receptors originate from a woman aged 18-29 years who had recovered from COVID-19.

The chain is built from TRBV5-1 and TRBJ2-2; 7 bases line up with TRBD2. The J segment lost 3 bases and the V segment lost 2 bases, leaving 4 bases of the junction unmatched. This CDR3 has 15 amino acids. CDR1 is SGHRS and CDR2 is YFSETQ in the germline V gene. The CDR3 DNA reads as TGCGCCAGCAGCTTTAACCTAGCGGACACCGGGGAGCTGTTTTTT. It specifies CASSFNLADTGELFF.

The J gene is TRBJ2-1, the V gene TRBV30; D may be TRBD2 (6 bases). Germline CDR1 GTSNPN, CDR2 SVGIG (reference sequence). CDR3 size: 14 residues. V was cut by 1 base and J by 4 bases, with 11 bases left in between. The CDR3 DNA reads TGTGCCTGGAGTGCGCTAGCGTGGTACAATGAGCAGTTCTTC. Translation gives CAWSALAWYNEQFF.

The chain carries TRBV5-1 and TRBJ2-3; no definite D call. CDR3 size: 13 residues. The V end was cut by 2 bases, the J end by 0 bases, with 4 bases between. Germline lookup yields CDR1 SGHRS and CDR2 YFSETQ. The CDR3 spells CASSLLSTDTQYF. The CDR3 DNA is TGCGCCAGCAGCTTACTAAGCACAGATACGCAGTATTTT.

The CDR3 spells CASSPRTSGRASDEQFF. DNA of the CDR3: TGTGCCAGCAGCCCCCGGACTAGCGGGAGGGCCTCGGATGAGCAGTTCTTC. This chain joins TRBV11-3 and TRBJ2-1; TRBD2 agrees at 15 bases. CDR1 is SGHNT, CDR2 YENEEA, per germline. The CDR3 extends over 17 amino acids. Trimming cost V 5 bases and J 8 bases; bases outside gene matches: 10.

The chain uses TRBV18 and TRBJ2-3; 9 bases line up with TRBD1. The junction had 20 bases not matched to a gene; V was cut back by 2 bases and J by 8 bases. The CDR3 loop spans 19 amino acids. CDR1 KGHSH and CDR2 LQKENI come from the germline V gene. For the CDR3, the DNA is TGTGCCAGCTCACCAAGGGACAGGGTTTATAGTGAATTTGGCGGTACGCAGTATTTT. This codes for CASSPRDRVYSEFGGTQYF.

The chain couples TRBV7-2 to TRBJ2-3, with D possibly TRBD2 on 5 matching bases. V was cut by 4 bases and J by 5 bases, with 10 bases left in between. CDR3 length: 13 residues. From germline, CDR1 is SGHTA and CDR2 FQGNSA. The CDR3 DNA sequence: TGTGCCAGCAGCTCGAGGGTGGAAGATACGCAGTATTTT. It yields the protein CASSSRVEDTQYF.

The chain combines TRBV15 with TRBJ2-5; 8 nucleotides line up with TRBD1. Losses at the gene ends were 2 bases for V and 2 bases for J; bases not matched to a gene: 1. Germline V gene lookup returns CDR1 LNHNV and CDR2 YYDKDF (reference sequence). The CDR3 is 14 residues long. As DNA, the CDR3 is TGTGCCACCAGCAGACGGACAGGGCAAGAGACCCAGTACTTC. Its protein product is CATSRRTGQETQYF.

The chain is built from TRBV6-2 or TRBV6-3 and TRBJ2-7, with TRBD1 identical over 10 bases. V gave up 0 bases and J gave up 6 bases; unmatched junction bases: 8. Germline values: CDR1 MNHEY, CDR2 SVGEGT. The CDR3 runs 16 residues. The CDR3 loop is CASSYSGQGDFGEQYV. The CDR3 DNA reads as TGTGCCAGCAGTTACTCTGGACAGGGGGATTTCGGCGAGCAGTACGTC.

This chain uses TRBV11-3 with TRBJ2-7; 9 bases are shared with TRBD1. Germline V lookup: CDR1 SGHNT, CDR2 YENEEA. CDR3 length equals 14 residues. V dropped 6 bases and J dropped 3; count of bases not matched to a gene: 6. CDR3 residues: CASSRQGGLYEQYV. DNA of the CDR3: TGTGCCAGCAGTCGACAGGGGGGTCTCTACGAGCAGTACGTC.

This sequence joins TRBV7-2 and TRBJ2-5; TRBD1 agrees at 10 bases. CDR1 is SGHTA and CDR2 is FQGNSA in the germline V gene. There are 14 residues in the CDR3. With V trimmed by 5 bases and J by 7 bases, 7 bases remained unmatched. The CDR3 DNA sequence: TGTGCCAGCAGCCTCGACAGGGGGCCCGGGACCCAGTACTTC. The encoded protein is CASSLDRGPGTQYF.

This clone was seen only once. The CDR3 loop is CASSYSGLAGVIEQFF. The CDR3, as DNA: TGTGCCAGCAGTTACTCAGGACTAGCGGGAGTTATTGAGCAGTTCTTC. The V gene is TRBV6-6, the J gene TRBJ2-1, with 13 bases matching TRBD2. Trimming cost V 0 bases and J 9 bases; bases outside gene matches: 5. The CDR3 runs 16 residues. Germline V gene sequence: CDR1 MNHNY, CDR2 SVGAGI (reference sequence).

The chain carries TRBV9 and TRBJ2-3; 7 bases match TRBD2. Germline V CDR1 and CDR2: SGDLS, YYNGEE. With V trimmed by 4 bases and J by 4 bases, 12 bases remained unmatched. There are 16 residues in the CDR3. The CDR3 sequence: CASSPVPSGAADTQYF. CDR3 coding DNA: TGTGCCAGCAGCCCCGTCCCCAGCGGGGCCGCAGATACGCAGTATTTT. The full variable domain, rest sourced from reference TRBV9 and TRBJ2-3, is DSGVTQTPKHLITATGQRVTLRCSPRSGDLSVYWYQQSLDQGLQFLIQYYNGEERAKGNILERFSAQQFPDLHSELNLSSLELGDSALYFCASSPVPSGAADTQYFGPGTRLTVL.

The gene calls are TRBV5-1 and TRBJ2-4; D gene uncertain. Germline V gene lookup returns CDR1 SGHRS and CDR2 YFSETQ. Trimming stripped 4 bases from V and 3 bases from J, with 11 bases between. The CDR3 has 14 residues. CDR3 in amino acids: CASSDGLGKNIQYF. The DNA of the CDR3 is TGCGCCAGCAGCGATGGGCTGGGCAAAAACATTCAGTACTTC.

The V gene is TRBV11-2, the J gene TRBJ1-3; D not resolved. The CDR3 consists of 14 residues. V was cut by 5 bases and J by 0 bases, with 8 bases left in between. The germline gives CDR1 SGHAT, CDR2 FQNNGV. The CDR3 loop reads CASSLVLSGNTIYF. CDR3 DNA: TGTGCCAGCAGCCTAGTCCTCTCTGGAAACACCATATATTTT.

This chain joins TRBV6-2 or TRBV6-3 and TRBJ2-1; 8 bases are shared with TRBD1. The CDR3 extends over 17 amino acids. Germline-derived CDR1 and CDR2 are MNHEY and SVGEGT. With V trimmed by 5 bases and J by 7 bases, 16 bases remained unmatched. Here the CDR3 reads CASSHPSRGQVSNEQFF. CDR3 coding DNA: TGTGCCAGCAGTCACCCCAGTAGGGGACAGGTGTCAAATGAGCAGTTCTTC.

The CDR3 protein is CASSLSARGSRETQYF. The CDR3 DNA is TGTGCCAGCAGTTTATCGGCTCGGGGGTCCCGGGAGACCCAGTACTTC. The rearrangement uses TRBV27 and TRBJ2-5, with D possibly matching TRBD2 (6 bases). CDR3 length equals 16 residues. Trimming pared 0 bases from V and 5 bases from J, leaving 16 bases between. In germline, CDR1 is MNHEY, CDR2 SMNVEV (reference sequence).

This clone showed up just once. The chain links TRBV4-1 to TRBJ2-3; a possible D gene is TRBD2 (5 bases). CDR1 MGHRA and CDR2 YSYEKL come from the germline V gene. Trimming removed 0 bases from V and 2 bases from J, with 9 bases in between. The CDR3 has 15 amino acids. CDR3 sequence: CASSQDDYSTDTQYF. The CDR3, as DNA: TGCGCCAGCAGCCAAGACGACTACTCCACAGATACGCAGTATTTT.

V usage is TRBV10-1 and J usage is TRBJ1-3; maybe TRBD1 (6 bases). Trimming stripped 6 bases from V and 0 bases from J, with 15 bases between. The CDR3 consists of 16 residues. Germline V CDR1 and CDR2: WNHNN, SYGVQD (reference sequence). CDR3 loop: CASRGLTGRSGNTIYF. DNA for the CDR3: TGCGCCAGCAGGGGCCTGACAGGACGCTCTGGAAACACCATATATTTT.

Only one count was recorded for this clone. CDR3 in DNA: TGCGCCAGCAGCTTGGGAGGTACTAGCGGGAGAACCTACAATGAGCAGTTCTTC. This sequence encodes CASSLGGTSGRTYNEQFF. J is TRBJ2-1 and V is TRBV5-1; 11 positions match TRBD2. The CDR3 has 18 residues. V lost 0 bases to trimming and J lost 2 bases; unmatched junction nucleotides: 7. The germline V gene has CDR1 SGHRS and CDR2 YFSETQ.

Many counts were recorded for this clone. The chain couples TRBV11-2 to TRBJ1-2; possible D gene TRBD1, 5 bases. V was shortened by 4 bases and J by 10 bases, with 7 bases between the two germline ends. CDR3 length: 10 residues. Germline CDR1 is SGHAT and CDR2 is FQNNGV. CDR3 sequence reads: CASSWGVYTF. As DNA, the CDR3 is TGTGCCAGCAGCTGGGGGGTCTACACCTTC.

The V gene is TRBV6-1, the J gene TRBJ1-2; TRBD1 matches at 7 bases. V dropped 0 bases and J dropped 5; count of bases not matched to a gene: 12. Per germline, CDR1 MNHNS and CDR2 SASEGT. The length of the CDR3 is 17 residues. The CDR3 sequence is CASSEALGGGARYGYTF. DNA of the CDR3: TGTGCCAGCAGTGAAGCGCTCGGAGGGGGCGCAAGGTATGGCTACACCTTC.

The CDR3 loop is CASSFGQFYEQYV. The CDR3 DNA sequence: TGTGCCAGCAGCTTCGGACAGTTCTACGAGCAGTACGTC. This chain uses TRBV11-2 with TRBJ2-7, with D possibly TRBD1 on 6 matching bases. The CDR3 spans 13 residues. V dropped 3 bases and J dropped 3 bases, with 9 bases sitting between them. Per the germline V gene, CDR1 is SGHAT and CDR2 is FQNNGV.

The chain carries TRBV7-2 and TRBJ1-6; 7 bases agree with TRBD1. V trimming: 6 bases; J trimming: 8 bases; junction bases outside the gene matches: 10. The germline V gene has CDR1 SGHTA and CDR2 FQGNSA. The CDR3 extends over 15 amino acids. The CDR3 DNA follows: TGTGCCAGCAGGCTGACAGGGACATTTGATTCACCCCTCCACTTT. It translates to CASRLTGTFDSPLHF.

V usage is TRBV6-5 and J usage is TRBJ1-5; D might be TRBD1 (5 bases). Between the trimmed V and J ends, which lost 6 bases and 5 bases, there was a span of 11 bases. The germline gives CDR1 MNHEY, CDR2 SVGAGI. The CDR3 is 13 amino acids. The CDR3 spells CASSRSGHQPQHF. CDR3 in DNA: TGTGCCAGCAGCAGATCAGGGCATCAGCCCCAGCATTTT.

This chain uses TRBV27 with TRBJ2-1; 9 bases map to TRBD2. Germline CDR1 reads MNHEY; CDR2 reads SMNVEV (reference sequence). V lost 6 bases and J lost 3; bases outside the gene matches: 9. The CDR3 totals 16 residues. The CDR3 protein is CASSGAGTSRYNEQFF. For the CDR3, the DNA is TGTGCCAGCAGCGGAGCCGGGACTAGCCGCTACAATGAGCAGTTCTTC.